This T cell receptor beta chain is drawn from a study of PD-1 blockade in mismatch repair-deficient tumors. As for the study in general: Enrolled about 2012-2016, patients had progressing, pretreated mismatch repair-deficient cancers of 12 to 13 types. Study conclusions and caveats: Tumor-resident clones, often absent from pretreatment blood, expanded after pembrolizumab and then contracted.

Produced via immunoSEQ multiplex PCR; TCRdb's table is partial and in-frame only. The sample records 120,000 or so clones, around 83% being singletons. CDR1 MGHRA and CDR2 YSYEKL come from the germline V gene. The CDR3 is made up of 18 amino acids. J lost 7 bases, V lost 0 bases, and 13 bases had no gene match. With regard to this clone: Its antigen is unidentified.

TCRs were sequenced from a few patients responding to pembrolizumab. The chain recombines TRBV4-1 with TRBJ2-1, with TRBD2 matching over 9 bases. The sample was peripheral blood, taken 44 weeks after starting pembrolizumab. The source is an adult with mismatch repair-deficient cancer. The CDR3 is CASSQERAGGLLGNEQFF. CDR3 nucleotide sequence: TGCGCCAGCAGCCAAGAGAGAGCGGGAGGACTCTTGGGGAATGAGCAGTTCTTC.